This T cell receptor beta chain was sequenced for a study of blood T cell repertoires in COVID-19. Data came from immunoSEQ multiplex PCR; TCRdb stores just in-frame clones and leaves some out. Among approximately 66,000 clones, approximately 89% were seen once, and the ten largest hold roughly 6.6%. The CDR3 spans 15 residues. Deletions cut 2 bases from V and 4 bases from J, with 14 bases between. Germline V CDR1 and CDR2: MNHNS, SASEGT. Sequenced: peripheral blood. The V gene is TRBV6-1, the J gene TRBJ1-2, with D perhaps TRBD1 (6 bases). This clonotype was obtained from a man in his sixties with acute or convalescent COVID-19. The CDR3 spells CASSERGGKIYGYTF. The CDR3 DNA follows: TGTGCCAGCAGTGAAAGGGGGGGGAAGATCTATGGCTACACCTTC.